This T cell receptor (beta chain) was documented in a study of CD4 T cells in relation to SARS-CoV-2 and coronaviruses. Study-level information: PBMCs were cultured with antigen for roughly 11 days before TCR beta sequencing. Patient ages ranged from about 20 to 80, median 38.

The assay was immunoSEQ multiplex PCR, and TCRdb's table has in-frame clones only and misses some. The sample yields 30,000 to 40,000 clones, more than 60% seen once. With regard to this clone: Its target is not known.

The V end was cut by 3 bases, the J end by 1 base, with 7 bases between. CDR3 length: 15 amino acids. Germline V CDR1 and CDR2: MGHDK, SYGVNS. CD4 enrichment then naive enrichment separated naive from memory CD4+ cells. Fewer than 1.2 x 10^5 naive or memory CD4+ cells were cultured with CEF peptides for under 12 days. Sequenced input: memory CD4+ T cells from PBMCs, cultured in vitro. This TCR derives from an adult with COVID-19. The chain uses TRBV25-1 and TRBJ2-6; weak D call: TRBD1 (5 bases). CDR3 sequence: CASSDSGSGANVLTF. CDR3 bases: TGTGCCAGCAGTGACTCAGGGTCTGGGGCCAACGTCCTGACTTTC.